The T cell receptor (beta chain) under discussion was sequenced for a study of cytomegalovirus exposure and HLA in healthy donors. Study results and caveats: Information on immune exposure was restricted to one variable (CMV serostatus). There were several of the most significant clusters that appeared linked to common viral pathogens in a later analysis.

V shed 1 base and J shed 6 bases, with 9 bases lying between them. Looked up from germline, CDR1 is SEHNR and CDR2 is FQNEAQ (reference sequence). The CDR3 runs 13 residues. Though nominally healthy at sampling, donors likely had unrecorded immune exposures. Primers included in the PCR were 60 Vbeta and 13 Jbeta primers. Method: immunoSEQ multiplex PCR; TCRdb's copy keeps in-frame clones and lacks some. The table lists some 44,000 clones, about nine tenths of them singletons. Concerning this clone: Its antigen is unknown.

The V gene is TRBV7-9, the J gene TRBJ1-2; D is possibly TRBD1 (5 bases). Sequences were obtained from PBMCs. The sequence was obtained from a woman aged 40 to 50 in good health and CMV-seropositive. CDR3 DNA sequence: TGTGCCAGCAGCTTAGAGGCAGGGCATGGCTACACCTTC. Translated: CASSLEAGHGYTF.